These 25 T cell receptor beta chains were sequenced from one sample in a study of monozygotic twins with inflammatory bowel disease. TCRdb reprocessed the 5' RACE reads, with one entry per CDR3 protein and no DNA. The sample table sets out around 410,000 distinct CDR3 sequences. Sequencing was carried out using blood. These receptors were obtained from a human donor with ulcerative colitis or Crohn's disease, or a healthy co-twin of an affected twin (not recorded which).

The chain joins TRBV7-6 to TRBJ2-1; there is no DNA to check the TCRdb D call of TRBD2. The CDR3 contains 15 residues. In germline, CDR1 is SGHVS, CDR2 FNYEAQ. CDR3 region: CASSVTSGSINEQFF.

This CDR3 is CASSLGGSQPQHF. The rearrangement uses TRBV12-3 or TRBV12-4 and TRBJ1-5. The length of the CDR3 is 13 residues.

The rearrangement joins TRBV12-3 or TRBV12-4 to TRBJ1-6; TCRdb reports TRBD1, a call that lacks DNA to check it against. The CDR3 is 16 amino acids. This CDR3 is CASSLLGVGFGSPLHF.

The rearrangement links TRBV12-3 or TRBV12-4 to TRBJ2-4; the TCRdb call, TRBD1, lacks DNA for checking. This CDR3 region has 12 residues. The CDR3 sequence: CASSGVKNIQYF.

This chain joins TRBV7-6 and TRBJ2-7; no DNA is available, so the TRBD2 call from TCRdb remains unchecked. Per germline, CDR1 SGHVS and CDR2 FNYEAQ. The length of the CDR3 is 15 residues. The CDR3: CASSLGTSPFYEQYF.

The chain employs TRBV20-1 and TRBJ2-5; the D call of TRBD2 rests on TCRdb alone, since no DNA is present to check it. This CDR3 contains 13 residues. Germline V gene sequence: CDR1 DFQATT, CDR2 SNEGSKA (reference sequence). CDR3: CSASGGAPETQYF.

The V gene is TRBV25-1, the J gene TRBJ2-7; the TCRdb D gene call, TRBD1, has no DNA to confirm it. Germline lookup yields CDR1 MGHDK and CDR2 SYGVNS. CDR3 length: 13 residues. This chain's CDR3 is CASSATGGDEQYF.

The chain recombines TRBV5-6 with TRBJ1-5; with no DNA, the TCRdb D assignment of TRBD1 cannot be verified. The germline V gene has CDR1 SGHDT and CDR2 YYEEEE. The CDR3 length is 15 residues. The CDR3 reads CASSLQGTSNQPQHF.

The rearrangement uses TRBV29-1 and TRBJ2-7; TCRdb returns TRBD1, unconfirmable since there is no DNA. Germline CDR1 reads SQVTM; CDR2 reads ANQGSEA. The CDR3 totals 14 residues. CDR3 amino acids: CSEPAGGGWYEQYF.

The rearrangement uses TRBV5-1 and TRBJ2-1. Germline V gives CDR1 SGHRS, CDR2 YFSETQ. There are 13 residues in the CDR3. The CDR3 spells CASMAASYNEQFF.

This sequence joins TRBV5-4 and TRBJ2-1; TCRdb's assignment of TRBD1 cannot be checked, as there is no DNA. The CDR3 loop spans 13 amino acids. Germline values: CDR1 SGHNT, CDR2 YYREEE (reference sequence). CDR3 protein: CASSLVGGSEQFF.

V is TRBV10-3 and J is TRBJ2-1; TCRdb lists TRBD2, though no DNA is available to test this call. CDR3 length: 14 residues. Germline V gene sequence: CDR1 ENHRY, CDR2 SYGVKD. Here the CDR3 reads CAISTSGDYNEQFF.

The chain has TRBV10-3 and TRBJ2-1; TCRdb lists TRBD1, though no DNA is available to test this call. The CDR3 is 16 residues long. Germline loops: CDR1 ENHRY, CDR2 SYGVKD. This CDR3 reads CAISGRDVGFYNEQFF.

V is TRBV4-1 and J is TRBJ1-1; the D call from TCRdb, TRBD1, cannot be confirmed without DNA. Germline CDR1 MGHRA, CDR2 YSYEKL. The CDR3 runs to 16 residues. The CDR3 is CASSHRSGLGNTEAFF.

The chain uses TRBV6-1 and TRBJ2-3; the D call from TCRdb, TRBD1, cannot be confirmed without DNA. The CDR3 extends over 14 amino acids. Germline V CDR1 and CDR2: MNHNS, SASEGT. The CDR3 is CASSAWGDTDTQYF.

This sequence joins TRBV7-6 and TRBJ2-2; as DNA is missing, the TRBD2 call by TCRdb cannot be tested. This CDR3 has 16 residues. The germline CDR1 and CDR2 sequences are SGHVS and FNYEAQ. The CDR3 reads CASSLAYPGGTGELFF.

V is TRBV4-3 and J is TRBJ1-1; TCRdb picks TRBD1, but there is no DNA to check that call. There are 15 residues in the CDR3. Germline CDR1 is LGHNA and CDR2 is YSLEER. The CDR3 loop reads CASSQDGQHNSEAFF.

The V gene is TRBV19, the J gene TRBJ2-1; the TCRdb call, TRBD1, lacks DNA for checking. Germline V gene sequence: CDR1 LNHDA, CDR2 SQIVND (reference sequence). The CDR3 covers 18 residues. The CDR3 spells CASRTGTGVSLRGNEQFF. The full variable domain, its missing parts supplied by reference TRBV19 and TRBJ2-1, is DGGITQSPKYLFRKEGQNVTLSCEQNLNHDAMYWYRQDPGQGLRLIYYSQIVNDFQKGDIAEGYSVSREKKESFPLTVTSAQKNPTAFYLCASRTGTGVSLRGNEQFFGPGTRLTVL.

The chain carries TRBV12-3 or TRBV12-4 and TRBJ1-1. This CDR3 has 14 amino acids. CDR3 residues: CASSLLVLNTEAFF.

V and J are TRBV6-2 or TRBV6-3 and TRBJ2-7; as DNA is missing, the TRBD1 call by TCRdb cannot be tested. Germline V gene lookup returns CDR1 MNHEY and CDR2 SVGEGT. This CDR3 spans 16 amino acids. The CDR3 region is CASSYPPRELATEQYF.

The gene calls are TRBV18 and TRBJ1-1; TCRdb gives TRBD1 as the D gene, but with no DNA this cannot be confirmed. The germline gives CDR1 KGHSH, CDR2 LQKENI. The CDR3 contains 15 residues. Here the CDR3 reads CASSPGQGYRAEAFF. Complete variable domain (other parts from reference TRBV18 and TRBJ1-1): NAGVMQNPRHLVRRRGQEARLRCSPMKGHSHVYWYRQLPEEGLKFMVYLQKENIIDESGMPKERFSAEFPKEGPSILRIQQVVRGDSAAYFCASSPGQGYRAEAFFGQGTRLTVV.

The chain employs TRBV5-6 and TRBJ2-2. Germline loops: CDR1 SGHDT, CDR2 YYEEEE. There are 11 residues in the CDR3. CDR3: CASTRTGELFF.

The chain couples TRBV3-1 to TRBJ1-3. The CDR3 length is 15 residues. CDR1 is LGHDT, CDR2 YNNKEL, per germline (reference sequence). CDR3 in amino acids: CASSPVGRSGNTIYF.

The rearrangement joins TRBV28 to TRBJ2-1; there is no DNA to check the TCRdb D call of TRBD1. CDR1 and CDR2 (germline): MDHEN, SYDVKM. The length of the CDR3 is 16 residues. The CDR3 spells CASSSPGGSSYNEQFF. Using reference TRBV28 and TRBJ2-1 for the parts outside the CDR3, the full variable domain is DVKVTQSSRYLVKRTGEKVFLECVQDMDHENMFWYRQDPGLGLRLIYFSYDVKMKEKGDIPEGYSVSREKKERFSLILESASTNQTSMYLCASSSPGGSSYNEQFFGPGTRLTVL.

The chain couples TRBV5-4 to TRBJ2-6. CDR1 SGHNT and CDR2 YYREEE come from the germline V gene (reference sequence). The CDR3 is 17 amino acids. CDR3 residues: CASSPIFSTSGANVLTF.